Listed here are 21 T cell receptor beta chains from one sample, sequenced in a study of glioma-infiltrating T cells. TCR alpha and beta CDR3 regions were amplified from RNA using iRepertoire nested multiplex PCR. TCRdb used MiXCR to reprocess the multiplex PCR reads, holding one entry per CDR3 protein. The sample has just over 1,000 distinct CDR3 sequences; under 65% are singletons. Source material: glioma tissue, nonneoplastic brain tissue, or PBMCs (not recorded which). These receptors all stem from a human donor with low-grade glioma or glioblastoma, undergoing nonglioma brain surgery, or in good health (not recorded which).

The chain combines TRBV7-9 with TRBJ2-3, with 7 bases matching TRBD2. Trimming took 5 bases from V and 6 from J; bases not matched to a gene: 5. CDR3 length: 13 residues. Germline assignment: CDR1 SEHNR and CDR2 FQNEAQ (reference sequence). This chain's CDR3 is CASSPAGGDTQYF. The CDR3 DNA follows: TGTGCCAGCAGCCCCGCCGGGGGGGATACGCAGTATTTT.

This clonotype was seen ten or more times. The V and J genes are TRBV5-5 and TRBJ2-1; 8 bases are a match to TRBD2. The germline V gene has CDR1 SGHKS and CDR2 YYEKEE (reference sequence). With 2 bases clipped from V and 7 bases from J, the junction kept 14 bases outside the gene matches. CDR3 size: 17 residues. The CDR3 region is CASSFGGGGRIGNEQFF. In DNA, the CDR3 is TGTGCCAGCAGCTTCGGGGGGGGCGGGAGGATTGGAAATGAGCAGTTCTTC.

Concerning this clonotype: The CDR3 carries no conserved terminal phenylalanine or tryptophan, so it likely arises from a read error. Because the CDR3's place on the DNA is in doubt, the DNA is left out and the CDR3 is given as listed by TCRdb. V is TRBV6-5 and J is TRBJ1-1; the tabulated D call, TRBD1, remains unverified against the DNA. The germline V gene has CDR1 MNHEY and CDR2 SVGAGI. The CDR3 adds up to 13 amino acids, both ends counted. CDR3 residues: CASSYSRRQEAVV.

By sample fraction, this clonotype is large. Here the CDR3 DNA reads TGCAGTGCCACAGGACAGGCGTCCTACGAGCAGTACTTC. This gives the protein CSATGQASYEQYF. The chain recombines TRBV20-1 with TRBJ2-7; 7 nucleotides match TRBD1. The CDR3 is 13 residues long. CDR1 and CDR2 from the germline V gene are DFQATT and SNEGSKA (reference sequence). The V segment lost 6 bases and the J segment 1 base; nucleotides outside the gene matches: 6.

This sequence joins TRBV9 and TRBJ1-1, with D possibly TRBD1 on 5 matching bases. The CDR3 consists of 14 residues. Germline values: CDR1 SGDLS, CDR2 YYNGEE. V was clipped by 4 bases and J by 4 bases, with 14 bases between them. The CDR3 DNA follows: TGTGCCAGCAGCTCCCGTTGGGACGGCACTGAAGCTTTCTTT. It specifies CASSSRWDGTEAFF.

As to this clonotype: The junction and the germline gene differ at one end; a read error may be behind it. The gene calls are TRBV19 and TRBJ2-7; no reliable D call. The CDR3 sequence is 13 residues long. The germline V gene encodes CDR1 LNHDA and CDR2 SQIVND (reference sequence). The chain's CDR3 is CAIPIRREYEQSF. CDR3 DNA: TGTGCCATTCCCATAAGAAGGGAATACGAGCAGTCCTTC.

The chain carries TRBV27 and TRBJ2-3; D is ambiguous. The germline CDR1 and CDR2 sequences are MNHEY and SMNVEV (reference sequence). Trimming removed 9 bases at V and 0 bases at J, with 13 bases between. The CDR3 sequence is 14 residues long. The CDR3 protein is CASWSRRSTDTQYF. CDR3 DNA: TGTGCCAGTTGGAGTAGAAGGAGCACAGATACGCAGTATTTT.

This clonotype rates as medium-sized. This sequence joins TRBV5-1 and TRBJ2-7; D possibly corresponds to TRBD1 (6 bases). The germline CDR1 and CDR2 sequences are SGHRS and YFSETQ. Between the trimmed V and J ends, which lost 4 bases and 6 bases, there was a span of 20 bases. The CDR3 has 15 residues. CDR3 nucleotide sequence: TGCGCCAGCAGCCCATACCCCACAGGGCAGGGCGAGCAGTACTTC. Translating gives CASSPYPTGQGEQYF. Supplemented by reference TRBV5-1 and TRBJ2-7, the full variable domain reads KAGVTQTPRYLIKTRGQQVTLSCSPISGHRSVSWYQQTPGQGLQFLFEYFSETQRNKGNFPGRFSGRQFSNSRSEMNVSTLELGDSALYLCASSPYPTGQGEQYFGPGTRLTVT.

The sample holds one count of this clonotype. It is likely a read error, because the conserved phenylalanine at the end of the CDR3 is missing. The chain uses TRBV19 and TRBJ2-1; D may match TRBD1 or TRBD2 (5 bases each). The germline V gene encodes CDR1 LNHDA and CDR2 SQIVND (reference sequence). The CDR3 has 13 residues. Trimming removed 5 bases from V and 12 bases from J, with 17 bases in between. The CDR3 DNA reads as TGTGCCAGTAGTTCGGCTAGGGGAGATGGGCAGTTCCTC. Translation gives CASSSARGDGQFL.

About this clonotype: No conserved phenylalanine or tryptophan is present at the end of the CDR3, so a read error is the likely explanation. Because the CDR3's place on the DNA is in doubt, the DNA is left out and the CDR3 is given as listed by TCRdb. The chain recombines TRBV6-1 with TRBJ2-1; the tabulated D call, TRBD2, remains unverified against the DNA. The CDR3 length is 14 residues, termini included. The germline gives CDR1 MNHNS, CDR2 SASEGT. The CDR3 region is CASSEARPSGEQSL.

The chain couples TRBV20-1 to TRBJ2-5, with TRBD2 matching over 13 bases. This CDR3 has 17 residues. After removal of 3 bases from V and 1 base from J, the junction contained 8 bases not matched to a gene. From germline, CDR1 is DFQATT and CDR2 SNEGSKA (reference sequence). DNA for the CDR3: TGCAGTGCTAGCAGCCGGGGACTAGCGGGGTCCCAAGAGACCCAGTACTTC. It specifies CSASSRGLAGSQETQYF.

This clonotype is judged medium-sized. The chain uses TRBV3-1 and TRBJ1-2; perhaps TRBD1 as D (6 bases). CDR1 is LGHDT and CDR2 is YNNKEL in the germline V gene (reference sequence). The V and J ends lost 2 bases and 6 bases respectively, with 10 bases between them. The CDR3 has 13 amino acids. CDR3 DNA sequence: TGTGCCAGCAGCCAAAACAGGGCAAATGGCTACACCTTC. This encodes CASSQNRANGYTF.

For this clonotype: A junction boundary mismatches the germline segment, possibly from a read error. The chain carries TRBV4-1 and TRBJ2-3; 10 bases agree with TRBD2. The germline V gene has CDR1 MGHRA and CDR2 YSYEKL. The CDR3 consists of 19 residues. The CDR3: CASSQGGASGSLNTDTQYF. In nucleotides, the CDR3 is TGTGCCAGCAGCCAAGGAGGGGCTAGCGGGAGCCTGAATACAGATACGCAGTATTTT.

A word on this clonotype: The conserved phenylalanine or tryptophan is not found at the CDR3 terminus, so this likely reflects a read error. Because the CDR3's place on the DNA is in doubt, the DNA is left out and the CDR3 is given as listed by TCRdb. The CDR3 reads CASSQDRRIRVNQPKQV. The V gene is TRBV4-2, the J gene TRBJ1-5. CDR1 and CDR2 from the germline V gene are LGHNA and YNFKEQ. Counting both end residues, the CDR3 totals 17 amino acids.

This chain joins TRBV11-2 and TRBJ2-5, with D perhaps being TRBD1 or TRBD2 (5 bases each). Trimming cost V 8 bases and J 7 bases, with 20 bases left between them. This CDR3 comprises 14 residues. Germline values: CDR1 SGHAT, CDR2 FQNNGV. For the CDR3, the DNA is TGTGCCAGCGGCCCGGGACGGTTGTTGGGGACCCAGTACTTC. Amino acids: CASGPGRLLGTQYF.

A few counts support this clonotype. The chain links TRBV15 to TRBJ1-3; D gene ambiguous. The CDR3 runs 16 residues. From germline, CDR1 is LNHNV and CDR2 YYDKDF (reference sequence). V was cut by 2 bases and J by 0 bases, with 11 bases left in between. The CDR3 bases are TGTGCCACCAGCAGATCTCTGGGGAGCTCTGGAAACACCATATATTTT. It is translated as CATSRSLGSSGNTIYF. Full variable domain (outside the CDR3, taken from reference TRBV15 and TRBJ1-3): DAMVIQNPRYQVTQFGKPVTLSCSQTLNHNVMYWYQQKSSQAPKLLFHYYDKDFNNEADTPDNFQSRRPNTSFCFLDIRSPGLGDTAMYLCATSRSLGSSGNTIYFGEGSWLTVV.

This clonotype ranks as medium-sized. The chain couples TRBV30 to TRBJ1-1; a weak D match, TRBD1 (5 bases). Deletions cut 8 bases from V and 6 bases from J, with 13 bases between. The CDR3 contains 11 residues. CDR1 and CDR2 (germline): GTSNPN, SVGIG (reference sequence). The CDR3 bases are TGTGCCCATTCCGGGGGAGCTGAAGCTTTCTTT. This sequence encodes CAHSGGAEAFF.

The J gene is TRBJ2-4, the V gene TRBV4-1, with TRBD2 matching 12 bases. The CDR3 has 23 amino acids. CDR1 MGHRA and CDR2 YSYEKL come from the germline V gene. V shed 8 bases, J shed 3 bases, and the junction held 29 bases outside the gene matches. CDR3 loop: CASRPAKGLSSGRDGRDKNIQYF. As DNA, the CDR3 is TGCGCCAGCCGCCCCGCGAAGGGCCTTTCTAGCGGGAGGGACGGGAGAGACAAAAACATTCAGTACTTC.

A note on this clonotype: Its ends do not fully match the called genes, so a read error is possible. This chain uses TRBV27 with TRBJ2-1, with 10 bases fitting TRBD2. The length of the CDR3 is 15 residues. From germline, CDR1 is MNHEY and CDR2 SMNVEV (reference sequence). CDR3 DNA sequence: TGTGCCAGCAGACGATCTAGCGGGAGAATCAATGAGCAGCTCTTC. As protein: CASRRSSGRINEQLF.

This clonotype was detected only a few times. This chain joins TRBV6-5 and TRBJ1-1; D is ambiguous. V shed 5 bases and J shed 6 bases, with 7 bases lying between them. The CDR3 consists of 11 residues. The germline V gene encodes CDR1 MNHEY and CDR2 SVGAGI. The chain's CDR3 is CASSRRAEAFF. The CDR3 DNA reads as TGTGCCAGCAGTAGGAGGGCTGAAGCTTTCTTT.

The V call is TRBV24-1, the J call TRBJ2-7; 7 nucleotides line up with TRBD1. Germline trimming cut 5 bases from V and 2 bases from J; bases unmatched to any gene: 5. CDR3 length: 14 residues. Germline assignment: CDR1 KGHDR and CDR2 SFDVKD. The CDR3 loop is CATSAGTAPYEQYF. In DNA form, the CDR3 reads TGTGCCACCAGTGCCGGGACAGCCCCCTACGAGCAGTACTTC.